These 9 T cell receptor beta chains originate from one sample sequenced in a study of TIL therapy for anti-PD-1-resistant metastatic lung cancer. Sequencing used immunoSEQ v3. Profiled with immunoSEQ multiplex PCR; TCRdb holds only in-frame clones, not every one. The table shows some 7,000 clones, with 62% occurring only once. The time point was: pre-treatment sample, taken before nivolumab and TIL therapy. Most excised metastases sampled were pleural nodules or supraclavicular lymph nodes. The sample consisted of tumor tissue, taken at baseline. All receptors come from a person aged 25-80 years with non-small cell lung cancer.

The rearrangement links TRBV9 to TRBJ2-6, with D possibly being TRBD1 (5 bases). Deletions cut 7 bases from V and 0 bases from J, with 11 bases between. The CDR3 spans 15 residues. Germline CDR1 and CDR2: SGDLS and YYNGEE. CDR3 region: CASSRQISGANVLTF. For the CDR3, the DNA is TGTGCCAGCTCCCGACAGATCTCTGGGGCCAACGTCCTGACTTTC.

The V call is TRBV3-1 (or the pseudogene TRBV3-2), the J call TRBJ1-4; D gene uncertain. This CDR3 comprises 16 residues. Trimming left V 0 bases short and J 4 bases short, with 12 bases between. Germline V gives CDR1 LGHDT, CDR2 YNNKEL (reference sequence). The CDR3 loop is CASSQDAPDCNEKLFF. The CDR3 DNA follows: TGTGCCAGCAGCCAAGATGCCCCCGACTGTAATGAAAAACTGTTTTTT.

The rearrangement joins TRBV9 to TRBJ1-6; D unclear. The CDR3 has 13 residues. V lost 2 bases and J lost 12, with 12 bases in between. The germline V gene has CDR1 SGDLS and CDR2 YYNGEE. CDR3 coding DNA: TGTGCCAGCAGCGTCGACCCTTATGGACCCCTCCACTTT. Protein: CASSVDPYGPLHF. Full variable domain (rest looked up from reference TRBV9 and TRBJ1-6): DSGVTQTPKHLITATGQRVTLRCSPRSGDLSVYWYQQSLDQGLQFLIQYYNGEERAKGNILERFSAQQFPDLHSELNLSSLELGDSALYFCASSVDPYGPLHFGNGTRLTVT.

This clone has a handful of counts. The chain combines TRBV7-2 with TRBJ2-7; D gene uncertain. The CDR3 runs 15 residues. Trimming stripped 0 bases from V and 3 bases from J, with 12 bases between. The germline gives CDR1 SGHTA, CDR2 FQGNSA. The CDR3 coding sequence is TGTGCCAGCAGCTTAGCACCCGTTGCAAACTACGAGCAGTACTTC. It translates to CASSLAPVANYEQYF.

J is TRBJ2-1 and V is TRBV7-2; the D is unclear. The CDR3 is made up of 15 amino acids. Trimming pared 4 bases from V and 0 bases from J, leaving 10 bases between. Germline CDR1 and CDR2: SGHTA and FQGNSA. The CDR3 loop is CASSYYSSSYNEQFF. The CDR3 bases are TGTGCCAGCAGCTATTACTCGAGCTCCTACAATGAGCAGTTCTTC. The full variable domain, its missing parts supplied by reference TRBV7-2 and TRBJ2-1, is GAGVSQSPSNKVTEKGKDVELRCDPISGHTALYWYRQSLGQGLEFLIYFQGNSAPDKSGLPSDRFSAERTGGSVSTLTIQRTQQEDSAVYLCASSYYSSSYNEQFFGPGTRLTVL.

This clone came up once. The chain combines TRBV12-5 with TRBJ1-2, with TRBD1 identical over 7 bases. The CDR3 has 11 residues. Germline-derived CDR1 and CDR2 are LGHNT and FRNRAP. The junction had 4 bases not matched to a gene; V was cut back by 5 bases and J by 10 bases. CDR3 protein: CASGMTGFYTF. For the CDR3, the DNA is TGTGCTAGTGGTATGACAGGGTTCTACACCTTC.

This clone was seen a handful of times. The chain is built from TRBV19 and TRBJ1-4, with D tentatively TRBD1 (5 bases). Trimming took 7 bases from V and 0 from J, leaving 12 bases between them. This CDR3 contains 15 residues. Germline-derived CDR1 and CDR2 are LNHDA and SQIVND (reference sequence). CDR3 sequence: CASTLGGATNEKLFF. CDR3 sequence (DNA): TGTGCCAGTACCTTGGGGGGAGCAACTAATGAAAAACTGTTTTTT.

J is TRBJ1-1 and V is TRBV6-6, with D maybe TRBD1 (5 bases). The CDR3 has 15 residues. CDR1 and CDR2 from the germline V gene are MNHNY and SVGAGI (reference sequence). V shed 4 bases and J shed 1 base, with 13 bases lying between them. The CDR3 DNA reads as TGTGCCAGCAGTTTCGCCTTGAGGGGGAACACTGAAGCTTTCTTT. Its translation: CASSFALRGNTEAFF.

V is TRBV25-1 and J is TRBJ2-5, with 7 bases that match TRBD1. This CDR3 has 13 amino acids. Trimming at V came to 8 bases and at J to 7 bases, leaving 10 bases not matched to a gene. The V gene's germline CDR1 is MGHDK and CDR2 SYGVNS. In DNA, the CDR3 is TGTGCCAGCGTTAGACAGGGCGCGGGGACCCAGTACTTC. Its translation is CASVRQGAGTQYF.